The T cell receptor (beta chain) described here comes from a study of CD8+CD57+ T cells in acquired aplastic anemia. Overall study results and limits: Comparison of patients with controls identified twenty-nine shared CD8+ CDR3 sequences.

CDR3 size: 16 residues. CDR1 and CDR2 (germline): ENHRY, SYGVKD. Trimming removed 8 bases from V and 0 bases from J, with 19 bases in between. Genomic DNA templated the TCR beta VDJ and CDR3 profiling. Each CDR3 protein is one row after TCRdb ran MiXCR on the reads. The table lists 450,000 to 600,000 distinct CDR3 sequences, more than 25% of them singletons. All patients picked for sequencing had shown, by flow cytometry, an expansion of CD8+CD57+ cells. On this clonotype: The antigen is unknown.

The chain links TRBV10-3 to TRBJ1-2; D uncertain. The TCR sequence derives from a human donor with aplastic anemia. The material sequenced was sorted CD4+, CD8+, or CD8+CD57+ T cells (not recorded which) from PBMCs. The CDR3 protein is CAILKVRASTNYGYTF. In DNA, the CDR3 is TGTGCCATCCTTAAGGTGCGGGCCTCCACTAACTATGGCTACACCTTC.